This TCR beta chain appears in the sequencing data of a study of Ad26.COV2.S vaccination and SARS-CoV-2 variants. In regard to this clone: Its antigen is as yet unknown.

In germline, CDR1 is SGHDN, CDR2 FVKESK. The CDR3 covers 10 residues. V lost 6 bases to trimming and J lost 5 bases, with 4 bases between them. Clones were read by immunoSEQ multiplex PCR, and TCRdb kept only the in-frame ones, dropping some. The profile shows around 300,000 clones, 88% of them singletons. Treatment here: roughly 18 received Ad26.COV2.S at low or high dose, single or two shots; about 5 received placebo; per-sample allocation not given. Specimen acquisition occurred on day 63 following the initial vaccine or placebo injection. Findings and limits, study-wide: Measurement of non-spike TCR breadth gave similar results in vaccine and placebo recipients.

The chain links TRBV14 to TRBJ2-5; the D is unclear. This receptor was obtained from a person aged 18-65 years who received the Ad26.COV2.S COVID-19 vaccine or a placebo. The sequenced sample was peripheral blood, obtained in a trial of Ad26.COV2.S vaccine versus placebo. This CDR3 is CASRYETQYF. Here the CDR3 DNA reads TGTGCCAGCAGGTACGAGACCCAGTACTTC.